These 8 T cell receptor beta chains were sequenced from one sample in a study of blood T cell repertoires in COVID-19. Measured with immunoSEQ multiplex PCR; TCRdb has only the in-frame clones, and not every one. The top ten clones hold about 8.1% of a sample with roughly 130,000 clones, roughly 84% of them seen once. Sequences were obtained from peripheral blood. The receptors originated from a young man with COVID-19, enrolled during active disease.

The chain is built from TRBV19 and TRBJ2-1, with D perhaps TRBD2 (6 bases). Trimming took off 5 bases at V and 4 bases at J, with 12 bases between the two ends. CDR1 and CDR2 from the germline V gene are LNHDA and SQIVND (reference sequence). The CDR3 runs to 14 residues. Here the CDR3 reads CASSWEAGYNEQFF. The CDR3 DNA follows: TGTGCCAGTAGTTGGGAGGCCGGGTACAATGAGCAGTTCTTC.

The genes are TRBV6-2 or TRBV6-3 and TRBJ2-1; 9 bases fit TRBD2. CDR1 and CDR2 from the germline V gene are MNHEY and SVGEGT. With V trimmed by 0 bases and J by 5 bases, 11 bases remained unmatched. The CDR3 has 18 amino acids. The CDR3 reads CASSYSPGVAGANNEQFF. In nucleotides, the CDR3 is TGTGCCAGCAGTTACTCCCCCGGGGTAGCGGGAGCTAACAATGAGCAGTTCTTC.

This chain joins TRBV18 and TRBJ1-4; 12 positions match TRBD1. The CDR3 is 15 residues long. Germline lookup yields CDR1 KGHSH and CDR2 LQKENI. The V gene end was trimmed by 4 bases and the J gene end by 7 bases; junction bases not matched to a gene: 4. The CDR3 loop reads CASSRGTGGIEKLFF. The CDR3 DNA is TGTGCCAGCTCACGGGGGACAGGGGGCATTGAAAAACTGTTTTTT.

The chain carries TRBV15 and TRBJ2-5; 7 nucleotides match TRBD2. This CDR3 contains 14 residues. Germline CDR1 LNHNV, CDR2 YYDKDF (reference sequence). V gave up 3 bases and J gave up 5 bases; unmatched junction bases: 6. CDR3 sequence: CATSRDTGGETQYF. The DNA for the CDR3 is TGTGCCACCAGCAGGGACACCGGGGGGGAGACCCAGTACTTC.

The chain's CDR3 is CASSRAEGVDEQYF. The CDR3 region has the DNA TGTGCCAGCAGCCGCGCAGAGGGGGTTGACGAGCAGTACTTC. The J gene is TRBJ2-7, the V gene TRBV2; the D gene is possibly TRBD1 (6 bases). This CDR3 has 14 residues. Trimming took 6 bases from V and 5 from J, leaving 17 bases between them. Germline V gene data show CDR1 as SNHLY and CDR2 as FYNNEI.

In its sample, this clone was seen a few times. The chain carries TRBV9 and TRBJ2-2; TRBD2 matches 12 bases. CDR1 is SGDLS and CDR2 is YYNGEE in the germline V gene. This CDR3 has 15 residues. V was pared by 3 bases and J by 6 bases, with 3 bases of the junction left unmatched. The CDR3 here is CASSEGTSGPGELFF. CDR3 coding DNA: TGTGCCAGCAGCGAAGGGACTAGCGGGCCCGGGGAGCTGTTTTTT.

The chain combines TRBV7-3 with TRBJ2-1; 7 bases align to TRBD2. V trimming: 5 bases; J trimming: 4 bases; junction bases outside the gene matches: 11. The germline V gene has CDR1 SGHTA and CDR2 FQGTGA. The CDR3 is made up of 16 amino acids. DNA for the CDR3: TGTGCCAGCAGCCGCGTCGTAGCGGGCACTTACAATGAGCAGTTCTTC. Residues: CASSRVVAGTYNEQFF. The full variable domain, rest sourced from reference TRBV7-3 and TRBJ2-1, is GAGVSQTPSNKVTEKGKYVELRCDPISGHTALYWYRQSLGQGPEFLIYFQGTGAADDSGLPNDRFFAVRPEGSVSTLKIQRTERGDSAVYLCASSRVVAGTYNEQFFGPGTRLTVL.

This clone was detected once. The rearrangement joins TRBV2 to TRBJ1-4, with D perhaps TRBD1 (5 bases). The V gene's germline CDR1 is SNHLY and CDR2 FYNNEI. This CDR3 has 14 amino acids. V lost 10 bases, J lost 0 bases, and 12 bases lay in between. The CDR3 region has the DNA TGTGCCACCGAACGCAGGGCAACTAATGAAAAACTGTTTTTT. Protein product: CATERRATNEKLFF.